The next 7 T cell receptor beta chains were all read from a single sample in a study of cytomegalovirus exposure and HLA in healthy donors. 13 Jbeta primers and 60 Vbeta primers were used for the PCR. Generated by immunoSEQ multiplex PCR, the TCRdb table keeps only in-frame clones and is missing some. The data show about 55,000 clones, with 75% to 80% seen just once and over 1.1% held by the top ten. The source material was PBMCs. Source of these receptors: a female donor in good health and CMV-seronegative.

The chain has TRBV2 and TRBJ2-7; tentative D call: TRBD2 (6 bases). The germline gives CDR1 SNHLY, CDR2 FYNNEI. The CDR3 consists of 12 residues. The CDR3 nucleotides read TGTGCGGGGGGAGCTGAAACCTACGAGCAGTACTTC. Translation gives CAGGAETYEQYF.

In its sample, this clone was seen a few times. The DNA of the CDR3 is TGTGCCAGCAGTACAAGCTCCTATAATTCACCCCTCCACTTT. Translated, it gives CASSTSSYNSPLHF. The chain employs TRBV6-1 and TRBJ1-6; unclear D gene. Germline lookup yields CDR1 MNHNS and CDR2 SASEGT. This CDR3 has 14 amino acids. The V gene lost 5 bases and the J gene lost 0 bases, with 5 bases spanning the gap.

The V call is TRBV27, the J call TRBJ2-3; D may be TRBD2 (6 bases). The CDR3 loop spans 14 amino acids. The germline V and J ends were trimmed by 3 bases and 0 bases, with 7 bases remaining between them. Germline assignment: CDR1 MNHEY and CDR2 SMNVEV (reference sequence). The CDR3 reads CASSLGLSTDTQYF. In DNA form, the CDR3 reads TGTGCCAGCAGTTTGGGACTGAGCACAGATACGCAGTATTTT.

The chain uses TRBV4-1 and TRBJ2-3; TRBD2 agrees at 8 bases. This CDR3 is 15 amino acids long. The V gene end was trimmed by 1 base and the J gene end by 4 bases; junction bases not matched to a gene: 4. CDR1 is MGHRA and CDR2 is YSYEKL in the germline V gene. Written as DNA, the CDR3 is TGCGCCAGCAGCCAAGGGACTAGCTGGCCAGATACGCAGTATTTT. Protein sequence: CASSQGTSWPDTQYF.

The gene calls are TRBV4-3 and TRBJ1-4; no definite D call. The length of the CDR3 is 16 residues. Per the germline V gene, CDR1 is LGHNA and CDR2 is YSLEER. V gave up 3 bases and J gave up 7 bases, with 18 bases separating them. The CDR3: CASSHPGNSLGEKLFF. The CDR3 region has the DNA TGCGCCAGCAGCCACCCCGGTAATAGCCTTGGTGAAAAACTGTTTTTT.

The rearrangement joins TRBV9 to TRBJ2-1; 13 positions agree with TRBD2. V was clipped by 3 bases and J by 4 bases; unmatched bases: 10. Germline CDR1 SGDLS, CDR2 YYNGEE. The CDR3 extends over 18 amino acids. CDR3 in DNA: TGTGCCAGCAGCGCGGGATCCAGGACTAGCGGGGGATACAATGAGCAGTTCTTC. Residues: CASSAGSRTSGGYNEQFF.

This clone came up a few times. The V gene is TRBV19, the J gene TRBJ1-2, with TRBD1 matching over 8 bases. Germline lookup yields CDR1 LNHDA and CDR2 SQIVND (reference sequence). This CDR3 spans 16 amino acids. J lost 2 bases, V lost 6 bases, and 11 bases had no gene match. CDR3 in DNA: TGTGCCAGTAGCCCCCTAAAGACAGGGGCGAACTATGGCTACACCTTC. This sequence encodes CASSPLKTGANYGYTF.